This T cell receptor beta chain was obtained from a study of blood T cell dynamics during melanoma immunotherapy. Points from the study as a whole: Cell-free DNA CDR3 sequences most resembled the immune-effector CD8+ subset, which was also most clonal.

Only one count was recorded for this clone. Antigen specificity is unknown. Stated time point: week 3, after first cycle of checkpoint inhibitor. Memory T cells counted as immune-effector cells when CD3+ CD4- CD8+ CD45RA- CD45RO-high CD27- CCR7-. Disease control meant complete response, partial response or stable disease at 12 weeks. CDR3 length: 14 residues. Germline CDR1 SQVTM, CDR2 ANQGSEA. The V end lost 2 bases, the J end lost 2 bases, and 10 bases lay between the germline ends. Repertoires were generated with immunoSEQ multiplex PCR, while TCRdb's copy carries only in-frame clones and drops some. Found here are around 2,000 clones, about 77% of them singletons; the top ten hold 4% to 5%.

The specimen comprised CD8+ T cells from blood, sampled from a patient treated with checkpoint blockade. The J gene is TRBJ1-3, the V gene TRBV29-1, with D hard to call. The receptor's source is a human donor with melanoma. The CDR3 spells CSVERVGTGNTIYF. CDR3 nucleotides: TGCAGCGTTGAAAGGGTAGGAACTGGAAACACCATATATTTT.